The rows below give T cell receptor beta chains drawn from one sample of a study of OX40 agonist ivuxolimab in advanced cancers. Measured with immunoSEQ multiplex PCR; TCRdb has only the in-frame clones, and not every one. The repertoire holds tens of thousands of clones, with over 75% as singletons. This specimen was CD4+ or CD8+ T cells sorted from blood, taken in a trial of the OX40 agonist ivuxolimab. The source is an adult with an advanced solid tumor such as melanoma, head and neck, liver or kidney cancer. Each CDR3 is given with its conserved first and last residue. The D gene is left open where the match is weak. Size values are once, few and many counts, or a class for expanded clones, and some rows have none.

cdr3_length	d_call	clone_size	v_call	j_call	cdr3_nt	cdr3_aa
14	TRBD2	few	TRBV9	TRBJ2-5	TGTGCCAGCAGCGTAGGTAATAGCGGGGCCAACCAGTACTTC	CASSVGNSGANQYF
15	TRBD1	NA	TRBV5-1	TRBJ1-4	TGCGCCAGCAGCTTGAAGACAGGGGGCAATGAAAAACTGTTTTTT	CASSLKTGGNEKLFF
15	NA	NA	TRBV5-1	TRBJ2-7	TGCGCCAGCAGCTTTTTGGGTCGGTTGACCTACGAGCAGTACTTC	CASSFLGRLTYEQYF
11	NA	once	TRBV6-1	TRBJ1-4	TGTGCCAGCAGTCAAAATGAAAAACTGTTTTTT	CASSQNEKLFF
13	NA	few	TRBV5-6	TRBJ2-2	TGTGCCAGCAGCTTCGTTGGGACCGGGGAGCTGTTTTTT	CASSFVGTGELFF
14	NA	NA	TRBV27	TRBJ2-7	TGTGCCAGCAGTTTAAGACAGCCAGCCTACGAGCAGTACTTC	CASSLRQPAYEQYF
14	TRBD2	NA	TRBV2	TRBJ2-7	TGTGCCAGCTCCCCAGCCGGGGGGGCTTACGAGCAGTACTTC	CASSPAGGAYEQYF
16	TRBD2	NA	TRBV14	TRBJ2-2	TGTGCCAGCAGCCAAGCCCTAGCGGGGCCCACCGGGGAGCTGTTTTTT	CASSQALAGPTGELFF
15	TRBD1	NA	TRBV5-4	TRBJ1-2	TGTGCCAGCAGCCCCGAAGGGCGGACAGGGGTAGGCTACACCTTC	CASSPEGRTGVGYTF
15	NA	NA	TRBV9	TRBJ2-7	TGTGCCAGCAGCGTAGGATTGGGGCGGTACTACGAGCAGTACTTC	CASSVGLGRYYEQYF
14	TRBD2	few	TRBV19	TRBJ2-1	TGTGCCAGTAGAGTAGCGGGGGGCTACAATGAGCAGTTCTTC	CASRVAGGYNEQFF
17	NA	NA	TRBV21-1	TRBJ2-1	TGTGCCAGCAGCCTCCACCCCGGGACAGGGGGTATAGATGAGCAGTTCTTC	CASSLHPGTGGIDEQFF
14	TRBD1	NA	TRBV7-8	TRBJ1-1	TGTGCCAGCAGCGGGGTTGGGACAGACACTGAAGCTTTCTTT	CASSGVGTDTEAFF
13	NA	few	TRBV7-8	TRBJ2-3	TGTGCCAGCAGGCAAAATAGGGCAGATACGCAGTATTTT	CASRQNRADTQYF
15	TRBD2	NA	TRBV5-1	TRBJ2-3	TGCGCCAGCAGCTGGACTAGCGAGGGCACAGATACGCAGTATTTT	CASSWTSEGTDTQYF
15	TRBD1	NA	TRBV7-6	TRBJ1-5	TGTGCCAGCAGCTTAGGACAGGGTAGCAATCAGCCCCAGCATTTT	CASSLGQGSNQPQHF
12	NA	NA	TRBV18	TRBJ2-3	TGTGCCAGCTCAGCAGGGTCAGATACGCAGTATTTT	CASSAGSDTQYF
15	TRBD2	NA	TRBV6-5	TRBJ2-1	TGTGCCAGCAACCTAGCTAGCGGGGGGGCCAATGAGCAGTTCTTC	CASNLASGGANEQFF
14	NA	NA	TRBV18	TRBJ2-2	TGTGCCAGCTCACCACGAGGGACCACCGGGGAGCTGTTTTTT	CASSPRGTTGELFF
14	NA	NA	TRBV5-6	TRBJ2-1	TGTGCCAGCAGCTTGGGACAGACCTACAATGAGCAGTTCTTC	CASSLGQTYNEQFF
13	TRBD1	NA	TRBV18	TRBJ1-2	TGTGCCAGCTCACCCGGACAGGGTTGGGTCTACACCTTC	CASSPGQGWVYTF
9	NA	NA	TRBV7-2	TRBJ2-1	TGTGCCAGCGGTTATGAGCAGTTCTTC	CASGYEQFF
10	NA	few	TRBV2	TRBJ2-5	TGTGCCAGCAGTGAAGAGACCCAGTACTTC	CASSEETQYF
12	NA	NA	TRBV7-3	TRBJ2-1	TGTGCCAGCAGCGCAGGGGGGGCTGAGCAGTTCTTC	CASSAGGAEQFF
15	NA	NA	TRBV9	TRBJ2-3	TGTGCCAGCAGCGTAGACGGGGTAAGCACAGATACGCAGTATTTT	CASSVDGVSTDTQYF
16	NA	NA	TRBV5-1	TRBJ2-3	TGCGCCAGCAGCTTGGATGGGGGTCCTAGCACAGATACGCAGTATTTT	CASSLDGGPSTDTQYF
15	TRBD1	medium-sized	TRBV14	TRBJ1-6	TGTGCCAGCAGCCAAGGGGACAGAAGTAATTCACCCCTCCACTTT	CASSQGDRSNSPLHF
11	NA	NA	TRBV20-1	TRBJ2-5	TGCAGTGTCGTCGGAGGGGAGACCCAGTACTTC	CSVVGGETQYF
12	NA	NA	TRBV25-1	TRBJ1-1	TGTGCCATTCGGGGCCCGAACACTGAAGCTTTCTTT	CAIRGPNTEAFF
13	NA	NA	TRBV19	TRBJ1-5	TGTGCCAGTAGTATTGTAAGGGATCAGCCCCAGCATTTT	CASSIVRDQPQHF
15	NA	NA	TRBV6-1	TRBJ2-3	TGTGCCAGCAGTGTCCAGGGACTTTACACAGATACGCAGTATTTT	CASSVQGLYTDTQYF
13	TRBD1	NA	TRBV6-6	TRBJ1-1	TGTGCCAGCACCCCCAGGGGGCGAACTGAAGCTTTCTTT	CASTPRGRTEAFF
14	NA	NA	TRBV10-3	TRBJ2-7	TGTGCCATCAGAAAACAGGGAGTCACCTACGAGCAGTACTTC	CAIRKQGVTYEQYF
16	NA	NA	TRBV5-1	TRBJ2-7	TGCGCCAGCAGCTTGGACCCGACAGGTACCACCTACGAGCAGTACTTC	CASSLDPTGTTYEQYF
15	NA	NA	TRBV27	TRBJ2-3	TGTGCCAGCAGTTGGGGGGGCGAAGGAACAGATACGCAGTATTTT	CASSWGGEGTDTQYF
15	NA	NA	TRBV19	TRBJ1-6	TGTGCCAGTAGTATGCTGGGGGCTGGTGGTTCACCCCTCCACTTT	CASSMLGAGGSPLHF
14	NA	NA	TRBV6-1	TRBJ1-5	TGTGCCAGCAGGGACAGTAGTAGCAATCAGCCCCAGCATTTT	CASRDSSSNQPQHF
14	NA	NA	TRBV5-6	TRBJ2-1	TGTGCCAGCAGCTTGGGGCTAGCTATGAATGAGCAGTTCTTC	CASSLGLAMNEQFF
14	TRBD2	NA	TRBV5-1	TRBJ2-1	TGCGCCAGCAGCTTAGCGGGGACCTACAATGAGCAGTTCTTC	CASSLAGTYNEQFF
14	NA	NA	TRBV15	TRBJ2-5	TGTGCCACCAGCAGAGCGGGGTGGGTGGAGACCCAGTACTTC	CATSRAGWVETQYF
15	NA	few	TRBV7-9	TRBJ1-2	TGTGCCAGCAGCCGCAGACAGGATGGCAACTATGGCTACACCTTC	CASSRRQDGNYGYTF
14	TRBD1	NA	TRBV11-2	TRBJ2-7	TGTGCCAGCAGCTTGATAACAGGGGGGTACGAGCAGTACTTC	CASSLITGGYEQYF